The next 20 T cell receptor beta chains were all read from a single sample in a study of blood T cells in healthy people across ages. PCR was performed a second time for about 7 to 12 cycles using a sample-barcoded 5' primer and a J-beta primer mix. TCRdb passed the 5' RACE reads through MiXCR, listing each CDR3 protein once. The table has approximately 730,000 distinct CDR3 sequences, 43% seen once. Source material: blood. The receptors were sampled from an older woman in good health.

This clonotype showed up just a few times. V usage is TRBV27 and J usage is TRBJ2-7; 8 positions match TRBD1. The CDR3 sequence is 14 residues long. Germline CDR1 reads MNHEY; CDR2 reads SMNVEV (reference sequence). The V gene end was trimmed by 7 bases and the J gene end by 2 bases; junction bases not matched to a gene: 7. In DNA, the CDR3 is TGTGCCAGCAAGGGGACAGGCCATCCCTACGAGCAGTACTTC. Amino acids: CASKGTGHPYEQYF.

V gene TRBV23-1 combines with J gene TRBJ2-1; 7 bases match TRBD2. TRBV23-1 is assigned to the ORF class and has an uncertain function. V shed 7 bases and J 3 bases; nucleotides not matched to a gene: 12. There are 16 residues in the CDR3. In nucleotides, the CDR3 is TGCGCCAGCACCGGCCCGGGGCGGGAGATCTACAATGAGCAGTTCTTC. Residues: CASTGPGREIYNEQFF.

This clonotype was recorded a few times. The CDR3 DNA follows: TGTGCCAGCAGTTACCCGGACAGGGTTGAGCAGTACTTC. Translating it yields CASSYPDRVEQYF. The V gene is TRBV6-5, the J gene TRBJ2-7, with 8 bases that match TRBD1. CDR1 and CDR2 from the germline V gene are MNHEY and SVGAGI. V gave up 2 bases and J gave up 7 bases; unmatched junction bases: 4. The CDR3 spans 13 residues.

The chain joins TRBV7-2 to TRBJ2-5, with 9 nucleotides matching TRBD1. The DNA matches TRBJ2-7 better at its end, which makes the J call doubtful. CDR3 length: 17 amino acids. Looked up from germline, CDR1 is SGHTA and CDR2 is FQGNSA. In nucleotides, the CDR3 is TGTGCCAGCAGCTCCGGGACAGGGCACTCGAGAGCCTACGAGCAGTACTTC. It specifies CASSSGTGHSRAYEQYF.

This chain uses TRBV5-1 with TRBJ2-7; the D is unclear. V lost 4 bases to trimming and J lost 5 bases, with 7 bases between them. The CDR3 covers 11 residues. Germline V gene lookup returns CDR1 SGHRS and CDR2 YFSETQ. CDR3 region: CASSGEDEQYF. CDR3 bases: TGCGCCAGCAGCGGTGAAGACGAGCAGTACTTC.

This chain uses TRBV15 with TRBJ2-3; D remains unclear. V was cut by 0 bases and J by 4 bases, with 11 bases left in between. Germline assignment: CDR1 LNHNV and CDR2 YYDKDF (reference sequence). The CDR3 loop spans 15 amino acids. For the CDR3, the DNA is TGTGCCACCAGCAGAGAACCCACAGCCTCAGATACGCAGTATTTT. It is translated as CATSREPTASDTQYF.

This rearrangement joins TRBV11-2 to TRBJ1-6, with D unclear. The CDR3 sequence is 13 residues long. V lost 5 bases, J lost 5 bases, and 7 bases lay in between. Germline assignment: CDR1 SGHAT and CDR2 FQNNGV. CDR3 residues: CASSRTDNSPLHF. The CDR3 DNA sequence: TGTGCCAGCAGCCGGACCGATAATTCACCCCTCCACTTT.

CDR3 DNA: TGTGCCAGCAGCCCCCCTCGCCTAATGGGGGGCCCCGAGCAGTACTTC. Amino acid sequence: CASSPPRLMGGPEQYF. The gene calls are TRBV28 and TRBJ2-7; D possibly uses TRBD1 or TRBD2 (6 bases each). The V gene lost 6 bases and the J gene lost 6 bases, with 24 bases spanning the gap. Germline loops: CDR1 MDHEN, CDR2 SYDVKM. The CDR3 is 16 residues long.

This clonotype was counted between two and nine times. This sequence joins TRBV7-3 and TRBJ1-1; possibly TRBD1 for D (6 bases). The germline V gene has CDR1 SGHTA and CDR2 FQGTGA. The V gene lost 4 bases and the J gene lost 2 bases, with 20 bases spanning the gap. The CDR3 covers 17 residues. The DNA of the CDR3 is TGTGCCAGCAGCTCCTATTGGCAGGGGAAACTCAACACTGAAGCTTTCTTT. Protein: CASSSYWQGKLNTEAFF.

The chain recombines TRBV12-3 or TRBV12-4 with TRBJ2-7; the match to TRBD2 covers 9 bases. The CDR3 is made up of 14 amino acids. V lost 6 bases, J lost 0 bases, and 3 bases stayed unmatched. In DNA form, the CDR3 reads TGTGCCAGCAGAAGCGGGGGGAGCTCCTACGAGCAGTACTTC. This codes for CASRSGGSSYEQYF.

This chain joins TRBV28 and TRBJ1-2; D gene unclear. Germline-derived CDR1 and CDR2 are MDHEN and SYDVKM. The V gene lost 5 bases and the J gene lost 4 bases, with 11 bases spanning the gap. The CDR3 runs to 13 residues. This chain's CDR3 is CASSPVGFYGYTF. The CDR3 bases are TGTGCCAGCAGTCCCGTTGGGTTCTATGGCTACACCTTC.

This clonotype was detected many times. This rearrangement joins TRBV18 to TRBJ2-4; 8 positions match TRBD2. The length of the CDR3 is 16 residues. In germline, CDR1 is KGHSH, CDR2 LQKENI. V trimming: 3 bases; J trimming: 2 bases; junction bases outside the gene matches: 6. CDR3 region: CASSPAGGSSKNIQYF. For the CDR3, the DNA is TGTGCCAGCTCACCTGCGGGGGGCAGCTCCAAAAACATTCAGTACTTC.

The sample holds a few counts of this clonotype. This chain uses TRBV12-3 or TRBV12-4 with TRBJ2-1; tentatively, D is TRBD1 or TRBD2 (7 bases each). The CDR3 loop spans 13 amino acids. V lost 5 bases, J lost 13 bases, and 18 bases lay in between. CDR3 DNA: TGTGCCAGCAGTCCCCGACAGGGAGGGACCCAGTTCTTC. This sequence encodes CASSPRQGGTQFF.

This chain links TRBV7-9 with TRBJ2-3; a weak D match, TRBD2 (6 bases). The V gene lost 4 bases and the J gene lost 3 bases, with 14 bases spanning the gap. Germline CDR1 and CDR2: SEHNR and FQNEAQ (reference sequence). The CDR3 runs to 15 residues. The CDR3 DNA follows: TGTGCCAGCAGCTCCCTGACCAGCGGGACAGATACGCAGTATTTT. Translating it yields CASSSLTSGTDTQYF.

The chain links TRBV7-8 to TRBJ2-5; 8 nucleotides align to TRBD2. Trimming removed 4 bases from V and 11 bases from J; junction bases left unmatched: 15. The germline CDR1 and CDR2 sequences are SGHVS and FQNEAQ. The CDR3 totals 15 residues. In DNA, the CDR3 is TGTGCCAGCAGCTCCTTAGCGGGGATTTACAATGAGCAGTACTTC. As protein: CASSSLAGIYNEQYF.

Note on this clonotype: This may arise from a read error, as a much more abundant clone is one base away. This chain connects TRBV4-2 to TRBJ2-7; TRBD1 aligns across 7 bases. The CDR3 is 15 residues long. Germline V gene data show CDR1 as LGHNA and CDR2 as YNFKEQ. As DNA, the CDR3 is TGTGCCAGCGGCCAAGATAGAGGGGGCGGCTACGAGCAGTACTTC. Translating gives CASGQDRGGGYEQYF.

This clonotype has just a few counts. The rearrangement uses TRBV29-1 and TRBJ2-1, with 9 bases identical to TRBD1. Trimming at V came to 4 bases and at J to 5 bases, leaving 18 bases not matched to a gene. The V gene's germline CDR1 is SQVTM and CDR2 ANQGSEA. This CDR3 region has 18 residues. The CDR3 DNA is TGCAGCGTTGGGGGGGGACAGGGCTCCGTCGCGGTACACAATGAGCAGTTCTTC. This gives the protein CSVGGGQGSVAVHNEQFF.

The chain employs TRBV9 and TRBJ2-2; 8 nucleotides align to TRBD1. Germline lookup yields CDR1 SGDLS and CDR2 YYNGEE. The junction had 5 bases not matched to a gene; V was cut back by 2 bases and J by 8 bases. The CDR3 runs 14 residues. The CDR3 loop is CASSVDRGAGELFF. Written as DNA, the CDR3 is TGTGCCAGCAGCGTTGACAGGGGCGCGGGGGAGCTGTTTTTT. The whole variable domain, filled in from reference TRBV9 and TRBJ2-2, reads DSGVTQTPKHLITATGQRVTLRCSPRSGDLSVYWYQQSLDQGLQFLIQYYNGEERAKGNILERFSAQQFPDLHSELNLSSLELGDSALYFCASSVDRGAGELFFGEGSRLTVL.

This clonotype has a handful of counts. This sequence joins TRBV24-1 and TRBJ1-2; D gene uncertain. CDR1 and CDR2 (germline): KGHDR, SFDVKD. This CDR3 is 15 amino acids long. V was pared by 6 bases and J by 1 base, with 14 bases between. In DNA, the CDR3 is TGTGCCACCAGTCAAGCTGCAGGTGGTAACTATGGCTACACCTTC. Translated: CATSQAAGGNYGYTF.

This clonotype was seen ten or more times. The gene calls are TRBV6-6 and TRBJ2-3; the D gene is possibly TRBD2 (6 bases). This CDR3 region has 13 residues. V lost 7 bases and J lost 4, with 12 bases in between. Germline loops: CDR1 MNHNY, CDR2 SVGAGI (reference sequence). Here the CDR3 DNA reads TGTGCCAGCACGGGCAGGGAGGCAGATACGCAGTATTTT. Its translation is CASTGREADTQYF.